Listed below are T cell receptor beta chains from one sample, sequenced in a study of blood T cell repertoires in COVID-19. TCRdb's copy holds only in-frame clones and misses some; the assay was immunoSEQ multiplex PCR. The table shows about 56,000 clones, with approximately 89% occurring only once. Specimen: peripheral blood. The receptors shown here come from a woman aged 55-69 years with COVID-19, enrolled during active disease. CDR3s include the opening cysteine and the closing phenylalanine or tryptophan. The order of the fields is D gene, clone size, V gene, J gene, CDR3 DNA, CDR3 protein. The D gene is left open where the match is weak. The size field is filled for only some rows; it gives once, few, many or a size class.

d_call: -
clone_size: -
v_call: TRBV19
j_call: TRBJ1-5
cdr3_nt: TGTGCCAGTAGCTCACAGGGCTCCAGAGGGCCCCAGCATTTT
cdr3_aa: CASSSQGSRGPQHF

d_call: TRBD1
clone_size: -
v_call: TRBV18
j_call: TRBJ1-2
cdr3_nt: TGTGCCAGCTCATTAGAGACAGGGGTCTATGGCTACACCTTC
cdr3_aa: CASSLETGVYGYTF

d_call: TRBD2
clone_size: -
v_call: TRBV19
j_call: TRBJ2-7
cdr3_nt: TGTGCCAGTAGTCCTTCAGCGGGGGGCTACGAGCAGTACTTC
cdr3_aa: CASSPSAGGYEQYF

d_call: TRBD1
clone_size: few
v_call: TRBV4-1
j_call: TRBJ1-5
cdr3_nt: TGCGCCAGCAGCCCCGGACAGGTCCATAGCAATCAGCCCCAGCATTTT
cdr3_aa: CASSPGQVHSNQPQHF

d_call: TRBD2
clone_size: once
v_call: TRBV28
j_call: TRBJ2-7
cdr3_nt: TGTGCCAGCAGTCTCAAACTAGTAACCGGGAGGCAGGACGAGCAGTACTTC
cdr3_aa: CASSLKLVTGRQDEQYF

d_call: TRBD1
clone_size: -
v_call: TRBV2
j_call: TRBJ2-7
cdr3_nt: TGTGCCAGCAGTGATCCCTCCGGGACAGCCGAGCAGTACTTC
cdr3_aa: CASSDPSGTAEQYF

d_call: TRBD2
clone_size: -
v_call: TRBV10-3
j_call: TRBJ2-7
cdr3_nt: TGTGCCATCAGTGATGCACTAGCGGGAGCCTACGAGCAGTACTTC
cdr3_aa: CAISDALAGAYEQYF

d_call: TRBD2
clone_size: -
v_call: TRBV3-1/TRBV3-2
j_call: TRBJ2-2
cdr3_nt: TGTGCCAGCAGCCAGGGAGGACTAGCGGGATTCGGGGAGCTGTTTTTT
cdr3_aa: CASSQGGLAGFGELFF

d_call: TRBD2
clone_size: -
v_call: TRBV28
j_call: TRBJ2-7
cdr3_nt: TGTGCCAGCAGTCTCTGGACTAGCGGGAGGGAAGAGCAGTACTTC
cdr3_aa: CASSLWTSGREEQYF

d_call: TRBD2
clone_size: -
v_call: TRBV20-1
j_call: TRBJ2-5
cdr3_nt: TGCAGTGCTAGTAGCGGGAGAACGCTAGAGACCCAGTACTTC
cdr3_aa: CSASSGRTLETQYF

d_call: -
clone_size: -
v_call: TRBV7-9
j_call: TRBJ1-5
cdr3_nt: TGTGCCAGCCAGTGGGGGGATCAGCCCCAGCATTTT
cdr3_aa: CASQWGDQPQHF

d_call: -
clone_size: -
v_call: TRBV27
j_call: TRBJ2-3
cdr3_nt: TGTGCCAGCTGGAAAATCCCCGCGGCTAGCGGCACAGATACGCAGTATTTT
cdr3_aa: CASWKIPAASGTDTQYF

d_call: TRBD1
clone_size: -
v_call: TRBV7-2
j_call: TRBJ2-2
cdr3_nt: TGTGCCAGCAGCTTAGGGACAGGGGAGGCCGGGGAGCTGTTTTTT
cdr3_aa: CASSLGTGEAGELFF

d_call: TRBD1
clone_size: -
v_call: TRBV3-1/TRBV3-2
j_call: TRBJ1-4
cdr3_nt: TGTGCCAGCAGCCAAGATGGGACAGGGAGCACTAATGAAAAACTGTTTTTT
cdr3_aa: CASSQDGTGSTNEKLFF

d_call: TRBD2
clone_size: once
v_call: TRBV19
j_call: TRBJ2-6
cdr3_nt: TGTGCCAGTAGTATGGGCGGGGGGCGCGGGGCCAACGTCCTGACTTTC
cdr3_aa: CASSMGGGRGANVLTF

d_call: -
clone_size: -
v_call: TRBV21-1
j_call: TRBJ1-5
cdr3_nt: TGTGCCAGCAGCAAAGTCGTGACAGCAACTAGCAATCAGCCCCAGCATTTT
cdr3_aa: CASSKVVTATSNQPQHF

d_call: TRBD1
clone_size: -
v_call: TRBV6-5
j_call: TRBJ2-7
cdr3_nt: TGTGCCAGCAGTAAGGACAGGGGGCCTTACGAGCAGTACTTC
cdr3_aa: CASSKDRGPYEQYF

d_call: TRBD2
clone_size: -
v_call: TRBV28
j_call: TRBJ2-7
cdr3_nt: TGTGCCAGCAGTTCGCCGGGACTAGTCCCTATATTTCAGTACTTC
cdr3_aa: CASSSPGLVPIFQYF

d_call: TRBD1
clone_size: -
v_call: TRBV10-3
j_call: TRBJ2-7
cdr3_nt: TGTGCCATCAGTGAGAAGGGACAGGACTCCTACGAGCAGTACTTC
cdr3_aa: CAISEKGQDSYEQYF

d_call: -
clone_size: -
v_call: TRBV27
j_call: TRBJ1-1
cdr3_nt: TGTGCCAGCAGTTTATCGAGGGACATGGCCACTGAAGCTTTCTTT
cdr3_aa: CASSLSRDMATEAFF

d_call: TRBD1
clone_size: -
v_call: TRBV3-1/TRBV3-2
j_call: TRBJ2-7
cdr3_nt: TGTGCCAGCAGCCAAAACCGGGACAGGGGGCACGAGCAGTACTTC
cdr3_aa: CASSQNRDRGHEQYF

d_call: -
clone_size: -
v_call: TRBV5-6
j_call: TRBJ1-5
cdr3_nt: TGTGCCAGCAGCCAGGGGAGGGCCTATCAGCCCCAGCATTTT
cdr3_aa: CASSQGRAYQPQHF

d_call: -
clone_size: -
v_call: TRBV27
j_call: TRBJ1-2
cdr3_nt: TGTGCCAGCAGTCCCCGCCCAGGGGAAGGGGACTATGGCTACACCTTC
cdr3_aa: CASSPRPGEGDYGYTF

d_call: -
clone_size: -
v_call: TRBV16
j_call: TRBJ1-5
cdr3_nt: TGTGCCAGCAGCCAATCGGACAGTAGCAATCAGCCCCAGCATTTT
cdr3_aa: CASSQSDSSNQPQHF

d_call: TRBD1
clone_size: -
v_call: TRBV4-2
j_call: TRBJ1-4
cdr3_nt: TGTGCCAGCAGCCCTCTCTCAGGACAGGGCTTTGAAAAACTGTTTTTT
cdr3_aa: CASSPLSGQGFEKLFF

d_call: -
clone_size: once
v_call: TRBV3-1/TRBV3-2
j_call: TRBJ2-2
cdr3_nt: TGTGCCAGCAGCCATGGGAGAGTGCCCGGGGAGCTGTTTTTT
cdr3_aa: CASSHGRVPGELFF

d_call: -
clone_size: -
v_call: TRBV10-3
j_call: TRBJ1-1
cdr3_nt: TGTGCCATCAGTGACACCACGGTCGTGAACACTGAAGCTTTCTTT
cdr3_aa: CAISDTTVVNTEAFF

d_call: -
clone_size: -
v_call: TRBV6-2/TRBV6-3
j_call: TRBJ2-7
cdr3_nt: TGTGCCAGCAGTTACTCAACAAGTTCTGCTCAGCGGGCCTACAATCCCTACGAGCAGTACTTC
cdr3_aa: CASSYSTSSAQRAYNPYEQYF

d_call: TRBD2
clone_size: -
v_call: TRBV7-8
j_call: TRBJ2-7
cdr3_nt: TGTGCCAGCAGCTTAGAGGCTAGCGGGGGCTCCTACGAGCAGTACTTC
cdr3_aa: CASSLEASGGSYEQYF

d_call: -
clone_size: once
v_call: TRBV28
j_call: TRBJ2-5
cdr3_nt: TGTGCCAGCAGTTTGGCTGAGACCCAGTACTTC
cdr3_aa: CASSLAETQYF

d_call: TRBD1
clone_size: -
v_call: TRBV19
j_call: TRBJ2-3
cdr3_nt: TGTGCCAGTAGTATAGTACAGGGGGCGGATACGCAGTATTTT
cdr3_aa: CASSIVQGADTQYF

d_call: -
clone_size: -
v_call: TRBV7-2
j_call: TRBJ2-7
cdr3_nt: TGTGCCAGCAGCTCGACAGTTGACTACGAGCAGTACTTC
cdr3_aa: CASSSTVDYEQYF

d_call: -
clone_size: -
v_call: TRBV9
j_call: TRBJ2-2
cdr3_nt: TGTGCCAGCAGCGTAACAGGGTATGGCACCGGGGAGCTGTTTTTT
cdr3_aa: CASSVTGYGTGELFF

d_call: TRBD2
clone_size: -
v_call: TRBV7-9
j_call: TRBJ2-5
cdr3_nt: TGTGCCAGCAGCTTGGGGACTAGAGTAATCAAGACCCAGTACTTC
cdr3_aa: CASSLGTRVIKTQYF

d_call: TRBD1
clone_size: once
v_call: TRBV6-6
j_call: TRBJ2-7
cdr3_nt: TGTGCCAGCAGTTACCTGGGGACAGGCTACGAGCAGTACTTC
cdr3_aa: CASSYLGTGYEQYF

d_call: -
clone_size: -
v_call: TRBV21-1
j_call: TRBJ1-5
cdr3_nt: TGTGCCAGCAGTAGCCGGACAGGGGGTGGCAATCAGCCCCAGCATTTT
cdr3_aa: CASSSRTGGGNQPQHF

d_call: -
clone_size: -
v_call: TRBV6-6
j_call: TRBJ2-1
cdr3_nt: TGTGCCAGCAAGGTAGCGGACTACAATGAGCAGTTCTTC
cdr3_aa: CASKVADYNEQFF

d_call: TRBD2
clone_size: -
v_call: TRBV27
j_call: TRBJ2-3
cdr3_nt: TGTGCCAGCACCGCCACAGGGACTAGCGGGTCCAAGCAGTATTTT
cdr3_aa: CASTATGTSGSKQYF

d_call: TRBD1
clone_size: -
v_call: TRBV7-9
j_call: TRBJ1-3
cdr3_nt: TGTGCCAGCAGCTCCATCCGGGACAGGGAAGTCTCTGGAAACACCATATATTTT
cdr3_aa: CASSSIRDREVSGNTIYF

d_call: TRBD2
clone_size: -
v_call: TRBV19
j_call: TRBJ2-7
cdr3_nt: TGTGCCAGTAGTATAATCGATGCGGGAGGGAACGAGCAGTACTTC
cdr3_aa: CASSIIDAGGNEQYF

d_call: -
clone_size: few
v_call: TRBV7-2
j_call: TRBJ1-1
cdr3_nt: TGTGCCAGCCACGGGGATTACGCTGAAGCTTTCTTT
cdr3_aa: CASHGDYAEAFF

d_call: TRBD1
clone_size: -
v_call: TRBV6-5
j_call: TRBJ1-1
cdr3_nt: TGTGCCAGCAGAACACAGGGACAGGAGAACACTGAAGCTTTCTTT
cdr3_aa: CASRTQGQENTEAFF

d_call: -
clone_size: -
v_call: TRBV7-2
j_call: TRBJ2-7
cdr3_nt: TGTGCCAGCAGCTTGCTGACAGGTGGAAGTTTTCGGTACGAGCAGTACTTC
cdr3_aa: CASSLLTGGSFRYEQYF

d_call: TRBD2
clone_size: -
v_call: TRBV11-3
j_call: TRBJ2-1
cdr3_nt: TGTGCCAGCAGCCCCCACAGCGGGGGGGAATACAATGAGCAGTTCTTC
cdr3_aa: CASSPHSGGEYNEQFF

d_call: -
clone_size: -
v_call: TRBV12-5
j_call: TRBJ2-7
cdr3_nt: TGTGCTAGTGGTTTGGGAGCCTACGAGCAGTACTTC
cdr3_aa: CASGLGAYEQYF

d_call: -
clone_size: -
v_call: TRBV30
j_call: TRBJ1-3
cdr3_nt: TGTGCCTGGAGTGCCCGCGCCGTTGCTGGAAACACCATATATTTT
cdr3_aa: CAWSARAVAGNTIYF

d_call: -
clone_size: -
v_call: TRBV5-4
j_call: TRBJ2-3
cdr3_nt: TGTGCCAGCAGCGGGGGGGCGGGTGGCACAGATACGCAGTATTTT
cdr3_aa: CASSGGAGGTDTQYF

d_call: TRBD1
clone_size: -
v_call: TRBV11-2
j_call: TRBJ1-2
cdr3_nt: TGTGCCAGCAGCTTAGAATATACAGGGGGCTATGGCTACACCTTC
cdr3_aa: CASSLEYTGGYGYTF

d_call: TRBD2
clone_size: -
v_call: TRBV5-6
j_call: TRBJ2-1
cdr3_nt: TGTGCCAGCAGCCCCATACTAGCGGCGGGGGTTATTGACCACAATGAGCAGTTCTTC
cdr3_aa: CASSPILAAGVIDHNEQFF

d_call: TRBD1
clone_size: -
v_call: TRBV29-1
j_call: TRBJ1-2
cdr3_nt: TGCAGCGTTTCCGGGACAGGGGATGGCTACACCTTC
cdr3_aa: CSVSGTGDGYTF

d_call: -
clone_size: -
v_call: TRBV21-1
j_call: TRBJ1-1
cdr3_nt: TGTGCCAGCACAAGACTAGGAGCTTTCTTT
cdr3_aa: CASTRLGAFF

d_call: TRBD1
clone_size: -
v_call: TRBV28
j_call: TRBJ1-6
cdr3_nt: TGTGCCAGCAGCCCCGGGACAGGCATAGGGCCCCTCCACTTT
cdr3_aa: CASSPGTGIGPLHF

d_call: -
clone_size: -
v_call: TRBV9
j_call: TRBJ2-1
cdr3_nt: TGTGCCAGCAGCGTATTTTCCGGGATCAATGAGCAGTTCTTC
cdr3_aa: CASSVFSGINEQFF

d_call: -
clone_size: -
v_call: TRBV7-2
j_call: TRBJ2-2
cdr3_nt: TGTGCCAGCAGCGGGCTCCGGGCGGGACCCGGCGGGGAGCTGTTTTTT
cdr3_aa: CASSGLRAGPGGELFF

d_call: -
clone_size: few
v_call: TRBV24-1
j_call: TRBJ1-1
cdr3_nt: TGTGCCACCAGTGATCCAGGGGCGGCAAACACTGAAGCTTTCTTT
cdr3_aa: CATSDPGAANTEAFF

d_call: TRBD1
clone_size: -
v_call: TRBV5-5
j_call: TRBJ2-1
cdr3_nt: TGTGCCAGCAGCTTGGCAGGGACAGACAGCTCCTACAATGAGCAGTTCTTC
cdr3_aa: CASSLAGTDSSYNEQFF

d_call: -
clone_size: -
v_call: TRBV19
j_call: TRBJ1-5
cdr3_nt: TGTGCCAGTAGTATGAGAACTAGCAATCAGCCCCAGCATTTT
cdr3_aa: CASSMRTSNQPQHF

d_call: TRBD1
clone_size: -
v_call: TRBV18
j_call: TRBJ1-1
cdr3_nt: TGTGCCAGCTCACTCCGGACAGGGGTAACGAACACTGAAGCTTTCTTT
cdr3_aa: CASSLRTGVTNTEAFF

d_call: TRBD1
clone_size: -
v_call: TRBV30
j_call: TRBJ1-1
cdr3_nt: TGTGCCTTGATGGGACAGGGAGGACTTGAAGCTTTCTTT
cdr3_aa: CALMGQGGLEAFF

d_call: TRBD2
clone_size: -
v_call: TRBV7-2
j_call: TRBJ2-5
cdr3_nt: TGTGCCAGCAGCCCCCCGTGGGGTAGCGGGGGGTGGGAGACCCAGTACTTC
cdr3_aa: CASSPPWGSGGWETQYF